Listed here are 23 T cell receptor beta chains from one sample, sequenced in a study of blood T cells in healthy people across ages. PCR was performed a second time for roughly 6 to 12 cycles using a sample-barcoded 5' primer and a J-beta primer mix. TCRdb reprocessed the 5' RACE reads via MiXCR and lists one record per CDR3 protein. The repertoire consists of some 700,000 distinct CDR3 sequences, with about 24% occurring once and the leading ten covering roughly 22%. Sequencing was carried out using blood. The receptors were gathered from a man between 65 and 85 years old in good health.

The CDR3 nucleotides are TGCGCCAGCAGCCCTACCGGGACAGGTAGGGTCGGGGAGCTGTTTTTT. Translating gives CASSPTGTGRVGELFF. The V gene is TRBV5-1, the J gene TRBJ2-2; TRBD1 aligns across 8 bases. V lost 4 bases and J lost 7; bases outside the gene matches: 12. CDR1 is SGHRS and CDR2 is YFSETQ in the germline V gene. The CDR3 has 16 residues. Filled out from reference TRBV5-1 and TRBJ2-2, the complete variable domain reads KAGVTQTPRYLIKTRGQQVTLSCSPISGHRSVSWYQQTPGQGLQFLFEYFSETQRNKGNFPGRFSGRQFSNSRSEMNVSTLELGDSALYLCASSPTGTGRVGELFFGEGSRLTVL.

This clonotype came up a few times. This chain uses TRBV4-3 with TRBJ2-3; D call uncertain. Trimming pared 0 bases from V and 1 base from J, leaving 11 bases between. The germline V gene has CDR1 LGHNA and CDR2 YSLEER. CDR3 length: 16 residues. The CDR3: CASSQDTEKRTDTQYF. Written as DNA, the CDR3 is TGCGCCAGCAGCCAAGACACGGAAAAACGCACAGATACGCAGTATTTT.

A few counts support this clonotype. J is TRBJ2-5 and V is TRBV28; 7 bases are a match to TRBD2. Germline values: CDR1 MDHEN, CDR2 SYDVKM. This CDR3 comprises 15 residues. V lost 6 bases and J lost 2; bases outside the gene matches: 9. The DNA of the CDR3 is TGTGCCAGCAGCCTTGGGGGGGTCCGACAAGAGACCCAGTACTTC. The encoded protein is CASSLGGVRQETQYF.

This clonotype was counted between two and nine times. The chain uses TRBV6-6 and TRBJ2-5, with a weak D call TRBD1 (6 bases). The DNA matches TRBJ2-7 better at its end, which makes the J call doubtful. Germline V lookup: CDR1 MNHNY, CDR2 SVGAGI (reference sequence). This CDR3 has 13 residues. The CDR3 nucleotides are TGTGCCAGCACTCGACAGGAGGCCTACGAGCAGTACTTC. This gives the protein CASTRQEAYEQYF.

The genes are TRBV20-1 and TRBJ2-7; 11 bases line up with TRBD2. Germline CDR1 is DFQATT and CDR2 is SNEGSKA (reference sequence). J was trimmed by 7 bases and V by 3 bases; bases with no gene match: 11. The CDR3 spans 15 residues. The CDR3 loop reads CSASPPLAGGREQYF. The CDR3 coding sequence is TGCAGTGCTAGTCCCCCCCTAGCGGGGGGCCGGGAGCAGTACTTC.

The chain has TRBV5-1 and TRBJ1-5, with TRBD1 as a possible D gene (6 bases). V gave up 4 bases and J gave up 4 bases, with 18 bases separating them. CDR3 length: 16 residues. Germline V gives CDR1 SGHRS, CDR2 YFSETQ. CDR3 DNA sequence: TGCGCCAGCAGCCCGGGACATCTCGGCGGGAATCAGCCCCAGCATTTT. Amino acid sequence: CASSPGHLGGNQPQHF.

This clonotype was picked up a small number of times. CDR3 DNA: TGTGCCACCAGCAGAGATCGGGGGACCAAAAACATTCAGTACTTC. It specifies CATSRDRGTKNIQYF. The rearrangement links TRBV15 to TRBJ2-4, with D tentatively TRBD2 (6 bases). V lost 0 bases and J lost 2, with 8 bases in between. The CDR3 sequence is 15 residues long. Germline V gene sequence: CDR1 LNHNV, CDR2 YYDKDF (reference sequence).

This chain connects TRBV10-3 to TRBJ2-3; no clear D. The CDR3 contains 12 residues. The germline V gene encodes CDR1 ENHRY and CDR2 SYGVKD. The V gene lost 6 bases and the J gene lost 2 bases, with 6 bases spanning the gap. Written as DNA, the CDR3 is TGTGCCATCAGGGGCCCCACAGATACGCAGTATTTT. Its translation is CAIRGPTDTQYF.

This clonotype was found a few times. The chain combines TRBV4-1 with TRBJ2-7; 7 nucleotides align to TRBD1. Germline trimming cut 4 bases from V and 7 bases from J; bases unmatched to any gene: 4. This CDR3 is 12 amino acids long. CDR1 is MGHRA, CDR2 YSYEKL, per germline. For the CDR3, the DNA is TGCGCCAGCAGCCCCGACAGGGTTGAGCAGTACTTC. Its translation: CASSPDRVEQYF.

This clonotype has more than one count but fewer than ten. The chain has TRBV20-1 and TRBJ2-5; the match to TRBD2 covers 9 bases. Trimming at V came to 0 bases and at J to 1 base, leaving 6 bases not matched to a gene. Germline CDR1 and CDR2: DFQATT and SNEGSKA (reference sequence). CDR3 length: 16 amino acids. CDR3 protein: CSAREISGRTQETQYF. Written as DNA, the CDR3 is TGCAGTGCTAGAGAAATAAGCGGGAGGACCCAAGAGACCCAGTACTTC.

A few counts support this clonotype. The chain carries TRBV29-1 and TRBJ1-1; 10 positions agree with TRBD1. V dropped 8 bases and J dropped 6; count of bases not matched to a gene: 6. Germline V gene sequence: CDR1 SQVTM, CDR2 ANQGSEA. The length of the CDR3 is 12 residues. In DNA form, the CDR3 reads TGCAGCTTCCGGACAGGGGGTTCTGAAGCTTTCTTT. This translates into CSFRTGGSEAFF.

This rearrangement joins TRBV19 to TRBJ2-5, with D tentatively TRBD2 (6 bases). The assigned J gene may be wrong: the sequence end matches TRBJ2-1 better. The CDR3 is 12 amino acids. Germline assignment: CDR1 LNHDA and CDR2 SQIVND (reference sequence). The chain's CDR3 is CASRRGWNEQFF. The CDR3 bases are TGTGCCAGCCGACGGGGGTGGAATGAGCAGTTCTTC.

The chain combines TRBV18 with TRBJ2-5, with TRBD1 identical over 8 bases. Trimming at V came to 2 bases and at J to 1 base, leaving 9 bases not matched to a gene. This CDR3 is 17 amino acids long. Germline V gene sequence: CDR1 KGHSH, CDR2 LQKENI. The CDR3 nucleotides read TGTGCCAGCTCACCAAAGGTCACAGGGGGTACCCAAGAGACCCAGTACTTC. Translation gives CASSPKVTGGTQETQYF.

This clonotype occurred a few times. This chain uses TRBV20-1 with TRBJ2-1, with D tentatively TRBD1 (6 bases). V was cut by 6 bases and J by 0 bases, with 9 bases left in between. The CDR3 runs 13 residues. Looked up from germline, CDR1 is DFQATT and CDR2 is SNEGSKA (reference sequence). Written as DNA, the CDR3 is TGCAGTGCCCCCAGGGGCTCCTACAATGAGCAGTTCTTC. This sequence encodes CSAPRGSYNEQFF.

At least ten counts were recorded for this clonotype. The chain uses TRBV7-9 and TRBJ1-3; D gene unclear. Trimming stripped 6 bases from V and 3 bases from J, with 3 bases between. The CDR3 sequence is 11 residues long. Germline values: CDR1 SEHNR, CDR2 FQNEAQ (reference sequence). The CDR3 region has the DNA TGTGCCAGCAGTTTTGGAAACACCATATATTTT. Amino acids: CASSFGNTIYF.

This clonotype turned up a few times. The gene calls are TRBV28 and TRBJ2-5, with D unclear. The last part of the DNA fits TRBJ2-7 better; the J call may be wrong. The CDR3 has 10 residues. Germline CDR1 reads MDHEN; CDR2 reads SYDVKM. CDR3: CASSRNEQYF. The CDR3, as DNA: TGTGCCAGCAGCCGGAACGAGCAGTACTTC.

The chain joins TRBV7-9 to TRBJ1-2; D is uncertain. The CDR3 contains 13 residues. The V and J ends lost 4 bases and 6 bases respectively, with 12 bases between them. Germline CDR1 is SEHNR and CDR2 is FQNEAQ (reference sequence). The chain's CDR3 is CASSWGVRNGYTF. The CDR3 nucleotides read TGTGCCAGCAGCTGGGGTGTCCGGAATGGCTACACCTTC.

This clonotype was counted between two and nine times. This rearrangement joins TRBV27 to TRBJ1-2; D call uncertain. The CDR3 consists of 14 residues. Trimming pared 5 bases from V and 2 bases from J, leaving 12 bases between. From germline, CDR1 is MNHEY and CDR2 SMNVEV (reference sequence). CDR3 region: CASSPTMGNYGYTF. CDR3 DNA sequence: TGTGCCAGCAGTCCCACGATGGGGAACTATGGCTACACCTTC.

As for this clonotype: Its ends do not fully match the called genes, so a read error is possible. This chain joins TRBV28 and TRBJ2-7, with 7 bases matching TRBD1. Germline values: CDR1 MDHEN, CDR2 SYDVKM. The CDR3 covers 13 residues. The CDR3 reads CAGRGTPSYEQYF. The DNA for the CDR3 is TGTGCCGGCAGGGGGACACCCTCCTACGAGCAGTACTTC.

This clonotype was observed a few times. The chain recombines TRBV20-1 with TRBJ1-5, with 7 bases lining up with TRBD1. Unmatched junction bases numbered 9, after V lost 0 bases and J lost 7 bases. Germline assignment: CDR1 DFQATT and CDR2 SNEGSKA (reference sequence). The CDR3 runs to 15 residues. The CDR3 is CSAREANRGDQPQHF. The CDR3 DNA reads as TGCAGTGCTAGAGAGGCGAACAGGGGAGACCAGCCCCAGCATTTT.

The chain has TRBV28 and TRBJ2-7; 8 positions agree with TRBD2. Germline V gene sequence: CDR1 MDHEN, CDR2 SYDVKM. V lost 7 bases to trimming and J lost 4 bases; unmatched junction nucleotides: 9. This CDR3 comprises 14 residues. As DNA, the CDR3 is TGTGCCAGCACCCCGGGGAGCGGGGGTTACGAGCAGTACTTC. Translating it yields CASTPGSGGYEQYF. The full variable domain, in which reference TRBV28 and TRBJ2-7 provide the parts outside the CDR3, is DVKVTQSSRYLVKRTGEKVFLECVQDMDHENMFWYRQDPGLGLRLIYFSYDVKMKEKGDIPEGYSVSREKKERFSLILESASTNQTSMYLCASTPGSGGYEQYFGPGTRLTVT.

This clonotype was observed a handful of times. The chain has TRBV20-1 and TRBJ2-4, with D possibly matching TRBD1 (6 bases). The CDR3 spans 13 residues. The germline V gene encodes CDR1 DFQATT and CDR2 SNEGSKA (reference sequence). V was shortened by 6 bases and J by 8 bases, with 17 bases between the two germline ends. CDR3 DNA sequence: TGCAGTGCAGACGGGGAACAGGGACACATTCAGTACTTC. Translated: CSADGEQGHIQYF.

CDR3 sequence: CASSVGHSGNTIYF. CDR3 in DNA: TGTGCCAGCAGCGTCGGACATTCTGGAAACACCATATATTTT. This chain links TRBV5-6 with TRBJ1-3; D is perhaps TRBD1 (5 bases). With 4 bases removed from V and 1 base from J, the gap between germline ends came to 9 bases. Looked up from germline, CDR1 is SGHDT and CDR2 is YYEEEE. The CDR3 runs to 14 residues.